The entry below gives a single T cell receptor (beta chain) sequence along with its context. Only in-frame clones appear in the TCRdb table, and some are missing; sequencing was by immunoSEQ multiplex PCR. The data contain roughly 47,000 clones, 85% to 95% of them singletons. This sample was taken from a study of T cell changes during pregnancy in multiple sclerosis. Trimming left V 5 bases short and J 6 bases short, with 7 bases between. Germline V gene sequence: CDR1 MNHEY, CDR2 SVGAGI. CDR3 size: 12 residues. The genes are TRBV6-5 and TRBJ2-2; D gene uncertain. The sample was CD8+ T cells from peripheral blood mononuclear cells, taken before pregnancy. The receptor was isolated from a female donor with multiple sclerosis, enrolled in a pregnancy study. In DNA form, the CDR3 reads TGTGCCAGCAGTATGGGCGCCGGGGAGCTGTTTTTT. Its protein product is CASSMGAGELFF.